This T cell receptor beta chain was documented in a study of shared clonotypes between healthy human individuals. Whole-study results and caveats: Only blood samples were collected, and tissue repertoires likely differ. Estimated richness values were generally larger in naive subsets than in memory subsets. All-four-donor shared clonotypes had higher generation probabilities than non-shared clonotypes did.

V dropped 3 bases and J dropped 0; count of bases not matched to a gene: 4. Germline V gene sequence: CDR1 SGHRS, CDR2 YFSETQ. CDR3 length: 15 residues. Some clones are missing from TCRdb's copy, which holds only in-frame ones; the method was immunoSEQ multiplex PCR. The sample yields 1.4 million or so clones, approximately 98.5% seen once. Both subsets, CD45RA+ naive and CD45RA-negative memory, were split from the CD4+ cells. About this clone itself: Its antigen is not known.

The sequence came from a man between 25 and 39 years old in good health. The specimen sequenced was naive CD4+ T cells sorted from blood. Described subset: CD45RA+ positively selected. The rearrangement links TRBV5-1 to TRBJ1-1; the match to TRBD1 covers 8 bases. CDR3 coding DNA: TGCGCCAGCAGCTCGGGACAGGTGATGAACACTGAAGCTTTCTTT. This encodes CASSSGQVMNTEAFF.